This TCR beta chain was sequenced for a study of blood T cell repertoires in COVID-19. Overall study: The United States, Italy and Spain supplied acute and convalescent COVID-19 samples. The cDNA or gDNA used as material had been derived from T cells, B-cell-depleted T cells, or PBMCs.

Two negative PCRs, clearance, or symptom resolution were required of recovered Cohort 3 donors. Sequencing was performed with immunoSEQ multiplex PCR; in TCRdb, only in-frame clones are kept and a portion is missing. The sample yields 200,000 to 250,000 clones, 70% to 85% seen once. This receptor was identified in a man aged 40-50 years who had recovered from COVID-19. Input material: PBMCs or T cells enriched from blood (not recorded which).

This CDR3 reads CASSQEPGLAGGSHNEQFF. For the CDR3, the DNA is TGTGCCAGCAGCCAAGAGCCAGGACTAGCGGGGGGTTCCCATAATGAGCAGTTCTTC. V and J are TRBV4-2 and TRBJ2-1; 14 nucleotides align to TRBD2. The germline CDR1 and CDR2 sequences are LGHNA and YNFKEQ. The CDR3 runs 19 residues. V gave up 0 bases and J gave up 7 bases; unmatched junction bases: 11.